This entry describes one T cell receptor (beta chain). The repertoire was sequenced with immunoSEQ multiplex PCR; TCRdb's copy has only in-frame clones and lacks some. This table holds fewer than 35,000 clones, approximately 85% found once. The data stem from a study of cytotoxic CD8 clonotypes in ibrutinib-treated CLL. V was cut by 4 bases and J by 4 bases, with 11 bases left in between. This CDR3 has 13 residues. The germline V gene has CDR1 LNHDA and CDR2 SQIVND (reference sequence). The sequence came from a human donor with chronic lymphocytic leukemia. V and J are TRBV19 and TRBJ2-7, with D uncertain. Sequences were derived from PBMCs, sampled after 24 months of ibrutinib treatment. DNA of the CDR3: TGTGCCAGTAGTAACCTACAGAGTTACGAGCAGTACTTC. It translates to CASSNLQSYEQYF.